The table lists the clone carrying this T cell receptor beta chain with a count of one. The entry originates in a study of naive and memory T cell subsets. An equimolar mix of two oligonucleotides served as the beta constant-region primer for TRBC1 and TRBC2. Nested alpha and beta constant-region primers with the SP2 primer drove four PCR rounds on ligated cDNA. MiXCR, applied by TCRdb to the UMI-ligation and nested PCR reads, yields one record per CDR3 protein. Found here are 30,000 to 40,000 distinct CDR3 sequences, roughly 20% of them singletons; the top ten hold about 3.6%. Germline V gene data show CDR1 as DFQATT and CDR2 as SNEGSKA (reference sequence). V was pared by 1 base and J by 7 bases, with 14 bases between. The CDR3 runs to 15 residues.

The sequence was collected from a human donor in good health. The sample comprised effector memory CD4+ T cells from blood. Subset in this sample: effector memory, CD45RA- CD27-. The V and J genes are TRBV20-1 and TRBJ1-6; D might be TRBD1 (5 bases). The CDR3 protein is CSARVGGGLNSPLHF. Here the CDR3 DNA reads TGCAGTGCTAGAGTCGGGGGGGGTCTGAATTCACCCCTCCACTTT.